Listed below are T cell receptor beta chains from one sample, sequenced in a study of blood T cell repertoires in COVID-19. Some clones are missing from TCRdb's copy, which holds only in-frame ones; the method was immunoSEQ multiplex PCR. The sample includes roughly 170,000 clones, about 86% of them seen just once. The sample comprised peripheral blood. These receptors originate from a man between 65 and 85 years old with active or convalescent COVID-19. Both conserved end residues are part of each CDR3. The D gene is left open where the match is weak. Clone sizes are given selectively: once, few, many, or a class where the clone is expanded.

clone_size: -
v_call: TRBV5-1
j_call: TRBJ1-2
cdr3_length: 15
d_call: -
cdr3_aa: CASSPRQVSNYGYTF
cdr3_nt: TGCGCCAGCAGCCCTAGACAGGTTTCTAACTATGGCTACACCTTC

clone_size: few
v_call: TRBV3-1/TRBV3-2
j_call: TRBJ2-3
cdr3_length: 13
d_call: TRBD1
cdr3_aa: CASSQGTGDTQYF
cdr3_nt: TGTGCCAGCAGCCAAGGGACAGGGGATACGCAGTATTTT

clone_size: -
v_call: TRBV9
j_call: TRBJ2-1
cdr3_length: 13
d_call: -
cdr3_aa: CASSVEKDSGEFF
cdr3_nt: TGTGCCAGCAGCGTAGAAAAGGACAGCGGGGAGTTCTTC

clone_size: -
v_call: TRBV5-1
j_call: TRBJ1-2
cdr3_length: 15
d_call: TRBD1
cdr3_aa: CASSPRPGGSYGYTF
cdr3_nt: TGCGCCAGCAGCCCCCGTCCAGGGGGAAGCTATGGCTACACCTTC

clone_size: -
v_call: TRBV7-9
j_call: TRBJ1-2
cdr3_length: 15
d_call: -
cdr3_aa: CASSLEGPEVYGYTF
cdr3_nt: TGTGCCAGCAGCTTAGAAGGCCCTGAGGTCTATGGCTACACCTTC

clone_size: -
v_call: TRBV19
j_call: TRBJ2-1
cdr3_length: 15
d_call: -
cdr3_aa: CATARSRTARGEQFF
cdr3_nt: TGTGCCACCGCACGGTCCAGAACGGCCCGGGGGGAGCAGTTCTTC

clone_size: -
v_call: TRBV15
j_call: TRBJ1-4
cdr3_length: 13
d_call: -
cdr3_aa: CATSREGRGKLFF
cdr3_nt: TGTGCCACCAGCAGAGAAGGGAGGGGGAAACTGTTTTTT

clone_size: -
v_call: TRBV7-2
j_call: TRBJ2-7
cdr3_length: 14
d_call: TRBD2
cdr3_aa: CASSPGLASYEQYF
cdr3_nt: TGTGCCAGCAGTCCGGGACTAGCCTCCTACGAGCAGTACTTC

clone_size: -
v_call: TRBV6-5
j_call: TRBJ1-6
cdr3_length: 15
d_call: TRBD1
cdr3_aa: CASSKTGRANSPLHF
cdr3_nt: TGTGCCAGCAGTAAGACAGGGCGGGCTAATTCACCCCTCCACTTT

clone_size: -
v_call: TRBV6-5
j_call: TRBJ1-3
cdr3_length: 14
d_call: -
cdr3_aa: CASVLQAGGNTIYF
cdr3_nt: TGTGCCAGCGTCCTACAGGCGGGGGGAAACACCATATATTTT

clone_size: -
v_call: TRBV2
j_call: TRBJ1-4
cdr3_length: 17
d_call: -
cdr3_aa: CASTPYGGSGTNEKLFF
cdr3_nt: TGTGCCAGCACCCCCTATGGGGGCTCCGGGACTAATGAAAAACTGTTTTTT

clone_size: -
v_call: TRBV6-5
j_call: TRBJ1-2
cdr3_length: 16
d_call: -
cdr3_aa: CASSSPRRATNYGYTF
cdr3_nt: TGTGCCAGCAGTTCCCCCCGCAGGGCGACAAACTATGGCTACACCTTC

clone_size: -
v_call: TRBV15
j_call: TRBJ1-2
cdr3_length: 12
d_call: -
cdr3_aa: CATSRDSYGYTF
cdr3_nt: TGTGCCACCAGCAGAGATAGCTATGGCTACACCTTC

clone_size: -
v_call: TRBV19
j_call: TRBJ2-7
cdr3_length: 15
d_call: TRBD2
cdr3_aa: CASSIVLAGIPGQYF
cdr3_nt: TGTGCCAGTAGTATAGTCCTAGCGGGGATACCTGGGCAGTACTTC

clone_size: -
v_call: TRBV7-9
j_call: TRBJ2-3
cdr3_length: 14
d_call: -
cdr3_aa: CASSSTTGTDTQYF
cdr3_nt: TGTGCCAGCAGCTCCACGACGGGGACAGATACGCAGTATTTT

clone_size: -
v_call: TRBV7-2
j_call: TRBJ2-7
cdr3_length: 14
d_call: -
cdr3_aa: CASSRYREPYEQYF
cdr3_nt: TGTGCCAGCAGCAGATACAGGGAGCCCTACGAGCAGTACTTC

clone_size: -
v_call: TRBV27
j_call: TRBJ1-5
cdr3_length: 13
d_call: -
cdr3_aa: CASSFGLGGSQHF
cdr3_nt: TGTGCCAGCAGTTTCGGACTGGGTGGGTCCCAGCATTTT

clone_size: -
v_call: TRBV7-3
j_call: TRBJ1-2
cdr3_length: 15
d_call: TRBD1
cdr3_aa: CASSLTGQGYYGYTF
cdr3_nt: TGTGCCAGCAGCTTAACGGGACAGGGGTACTATGGCTACACCTTC

clone_size: -
v_call: TRBV4-3
j_call: TRBJ1-5
cdr3_length: 15
d_call: -
cdr3_aa: CASSQGYRSNQPQHF
cdr3_nt: TGCGCCAGCAGCCAAGGGTACAGGAGCAATCAGCCCCAGCATTTT

clone_size: -
v_call: TRBV10-3
j_call: TRBJ1-2
cdr3_length: 14
d_call: -
cdr3_aa: CAIRGSGVNYGYTF
cdr3_nt: TGTGCCATCAGGGGGTCCGGGGTGAACTATGGCTACACCTTC

clone_size: -
v_call: TRBV6-2/TRBV6-3
j_call: TRBJ1-4
cdr3_length: 13
d_call: -
cdr3_aa: CASSLVPGEKLFF
cdr3_nt: TGTGCCAGCAGTTTGGTGCCGGGTGAAAAACTGTTTTTT

clone_size: -
v_call: TRBV5-4
j_call: TRBJ2-1
cdr3_length: 15
d_call: TRBD1
cdr3_aa: CASSWGQGESSEQFF
cdr3_nt: TGTGCCAGCAGCTGGGGACAGGGCGAGTCATCGGAGCAGTTCTTC

clone_size: -
v_call: TRBV30
j_call: TRBJ2-3
cdr3_length: 15
d_call: TRBD1
cdr3_aa: CAWNPGQGARDTQYF
cdr3_nt: TGTGCCTGGAACCCCGGACAGGGGGCTAGGGATACGCAGTATTTT

clone_size: -
v_call: TRBV15
j_call: TRBJ2-7
cdr3_length: 14
d_call: -
cdr3_aa: CATSRDRVSYEQYF
cdr3_nt: TGTGCCACCAGCAGAGACAGGGTCTCCTACGAGCAGTACTTC

clone_size: -
v_call: TRBV7-9
j_call: TRBJ2-3
cdr3_length: 17
d_call: -
cdr3_aa: CASSLSGHQESTDTQYF
cdr3_nt: TGTGCCAGCAGCTTAAGTGGACACCAGGAGAGCACAGATACGCAGTATTTT

clone_size: -
v_call: TRBV28
j_call: TRBJ2-7
cdr3_length: 14
d_call: TRBD1
cdr3_aa: CASTPGQATYEQYF
cdr3_nt: TGTGCCAGCACCCCGGGACAGGCGACCTACGAGCAGTACTTC

clone_size: -
v_call: TRBV19
j_call: TRBJ2-5
cdr3_length: 14
d_call: -
cdr3_aa: CASSTWGPQETQYF
cdr3_nt: TGTGCCAGTAGTACCTGGGGGCCCCAAGAGACCCAGTACTTC

clone_size: -
v_call: TRBV5-5
j_call: TRBJ1-4
cdr3_length: 15
d_call: TRBD1
cdr3_aa: CASSRVGTGIEKLFF
cdr3_nt: TGTGCCAGCAGCCGGGTGGGGACAGGGATCGAAAAACTGTTTTTT